Shown below are 23 T cell receptor beta chains from a single sample sequenced in a study of T cells in Graves' hyperthyroidism and ophthalmopathy. Amplified TCR beta CDR3 regions came from RNA transcripts. A set of HTBI primers served as the primers for a first-round RT-PCR of the TCR CDR3. TCRdb reanalysed the multiplex PCR reads using MiXCR and keeps one entry per CDR3 protein. The sample has under 650,000 distinct CDR3 sequences; about 17% are singletons. Sequenced input: blood. These receptors were taken from a woman in her 30s with Graves' hyperthyroidism.

This clonotype turned up a few times. The V and J genes are TRBV28 and TRBJ1-3; 8 nucleotides agree with TRBD1. This CDR3 comprises 17 residues. The germline V gene has CDR1 MDHEN and CDR2 SYDVKM. The V segment lost 2 bases and the J segment 0 bases; nucleotides outside the gene matches: 6. CDR3 residues: CASSLGTGDHSGNTIYF. DNA for the CDR3: TGTGCCAGCAGTTTAGGGACAGGTGATCACTCTGGAAACACCATATATTTT.

This clonotype appeared many times. The V gene is TRBV9, the J gene TRBJ2-5; D unresolved. From germline, CDR1 is SGDLS and CDR2 YYNGEE. V was shortened by 0 bases and J by 2 bases, with 2 bases between the two germline ends. The CDR3 consists of 12 residues. The CDR3 sequence: CASSVGQETQYF. The CDR3 DNA reads as TGTGCCAGCAGCGTAGGTCAAGAGACCCAGTACTTC. Using reference TRBV9 and TRBJ2-5 for the parts outside the CDR3, the full variable domain is DSGVTQTPKHLITATGQRVTLRCSPRSGDLSVYWYQQSLDQGLQFLIQYYNGEERAKGNILERFSAQQFPDLHSELNLSSLELGDSALYFCASSVGQETQYFGPGTRLLVL.

The V call is TRBV28, the J call TRBJ2-7; possibly TRBD1 for D (6 bases). The germline V gene has CDR1 MDHEN and CDR2 SYDVKM. Trimming left V 4 bases short and J 5 bases short, with 15 bases between. The CDR3 runs to 14 residues. CDR3 loop: CASSYRVGRNEQYF. CDR3 nucleotide sequence: TGTGCCAGCAGTTACAGGGTAGGACGGAACGAGCAGTACTTC. The full variable domain, completed using reference TRBV28 and TRBJ2-7, is DVKVTQSSRYLVKRTGEKVFLECVQDMDHENMFWYRQDPGLGLRLIYFSYDVKMKEKGDIPEGYSVSREKKERFSLILESASTNQTSMYLCASSYRVGRNEQYFGPGTRLTVT.

This clonotype was observed at least ten times. The chain recombines TRBV20-1 with TRBJ1-1; D gene uncertain. Germline CDR1 DFQATT, CDR2 SNEGSKA (reference sequence). V lost 3 bases to trimming and J lost 1 base, with 6 bases between them. The CDR3 contains 12 residues. CDR3 protein: CSASGQNTEAFF. DNA for the CDR3: TGCAGTGCTAGTGGCCAGAACACTGAAGCTTTCTTT.

The sample holds a few counts of this clonotype. V is TRBV6-1 and J is TRBJ2-7, with no clear D. Germline-derived CDR1 and CDR2 are MNHNS and SASEGT. This CDR3 region has 14 residues. V lost 4 bases to trimming and J lost 3 bases, with 13 bases between them. The CDR3: CASSAGSQYYEQYF. The DNA for the CDR3 is TGTGCCAGCAGTGCCGGGTCGCAATACTACGAGCAGTACTTC.

This clonotype was seen a few times. This chain connects TRBV28 to TRBJ2-1; 7 nucleotides line up with TRBD2. Germline CDR1 reads MDHEN; CDR2 reads SYDVKM. This CDR3 comprises 16 residues. Trimming took 1 base from V and 4 from J; bases not matched to a gene: 7. The CDR3 here is CASSLSPSGVYNEQFF. The CDR3 DNA reads as TGTGCCAGCAGTTTATCTCCTAGCGGAGTTTACAATGAGCAGTTCTTC. Combining the CDR3 with reference TRBV28 and TRBJ2-1 gives the whole variable domain DVKVTQSSRYLVKRTGEKVFLECVQDMDHENMFWYRQDPGLGLRLIYFSYDVKMKEKGDIPEGYSVSREKKERFSLILESASTNQTSMYLCASSLSPSGVYNEQFFGPGTRLTVL.

Ten or more counts support this clonotype. V and J are TRBV30 and TRBJ1-3, with 7 bases matching TRBD1. Germline V lookup: CDR1 GTSNPN, CDR2 SVGIG (reference sequence). The V gene end was trimmed by 2 bases and the J gene end by 4 bases; junction bases not matched to a gene: 5. The CDR3 extends over 14 amino acids. CDR3 in amino acids: CAWSPGQQGNTIYF. The CDR3 DNA reads TGTGCCTGGAGTCCGGGACAGCAAGGAAACACCATATATTTT.

The chain joins TRBV3-1 to TRBJ1-3; no reliable D call. Germline lookup yields CDR1 LGHDT and CDR2 YNNKEL (reference sequence). Trimming removed 1 base from V and 3 bases from J, with 7 bases in between. CDR3 length: 14 residues. Here the CDR3 reads CASSQAGFGNTIYF. The CDR3 coding sequence is TGTGCCAGCAGCCAAGCCGGGTTTGGAAACACCATATATTTT. Looking up the rest from reference TRBV3-1 and TRBJ1-3 gives the full variable domain: DTAVSQTPKYLVTQMGNDKSIKCEQNLGHDTMYWYKQDSKKFLKIMFSYNNKELIINETVPNRFSPKSPDKAHLNLHINSLELGDSAVYFCASSQAGFGNTIYFGEGSWLTVV.

The chain combines TRBV19 with TRBJ2-1; tentative D call: TRBD1 (5 bases). V lost 6 bases and J lost 7, with 16 bases in between. CDR1 and CDR2 from the germline V gene are LNHDA and SQIVND (reference sequence). This CDR3 comprises 14 residues. The DNA of the CDR3 is TGTGCCAGTAGCCCTACAGGTATGGGGAATGAGCAGTTCTTC. It translates to CASSPTGMGNEQFF.

The chain uses TRBV4-1 and TRBJ2-1; no reliable D call. V was shortened by 3 bases and J by 4 bases, with 13 bases between the two germline ends. This CDR3 comprises 15 residues. Germline V gene data show CDR1 as MGHRA and CDR2 as YSYEKL. This chain's CDR3 is CASSQITGIYNEQFF. The CDR3 DNA sequence: TGCGCCAGCAGCCAGATAACGGGTATATACAATGAGCAGTTCTTC.

The CDR3 sequence: CASSLQGTDGYTF. CDR3 DNA sequence: TGTGCCAGCAGTTTGCAAGGTACGGATGGCTACACCTTC. The V gene is TRBV27, the J gene TRBJ1-2; D is ambiguous. From germline, CDR1 is MNHEY and CDR2 SMNVEV (reference sequence). Trimming pared 3 bases from V and 6 bases from J, leaving 11 bases between. This CDR3 spans 13 amino acids.

This clonotype came up many times. The chain couples TRBV20-1 to TRBJ1-5; perhaps TRBD1 as D (6 bases). Trimming pared 0 bases from V and 4 bases from J, leaving 13 bases between. The CDR3 loop spans 15 amino acids. Germline V gives CDR1 DFQATT, CDR2 SNEGSKA (reference sequence). The CDR3 DNA is TGCAGTGCTAGAGATACTAGGCAGGGGAATCAGCCCCAGCATTTT. Translated, it gives CSARDTRQGNQPQHF.

The chain combines TRBV19 with TRBJ2-1, with 14 bases aligning to TRBD2. CDR3 length: 18 residues. The germline V gene has CDR1 LNHDA and CDR2 SQIVND (reference sequence). V was clipped by 3 bases and J by 6 bases; unmatched bases: 10. The CDR3, as DNA: TGTGCCAGTAGTATCCCGGGACTAGCGGGGGCCTCTTTCAATGAGCAGTTCTTC. Translated, it gives CASSIPGLAGASFNEQFF.

This clonotype was detected ten times or more. The genes are TRBV3-1 and TRBJ2-7, with D perhaps matching TRBD1 or TRBD2 (5 bases each). Trimming left V 1 base short and J 8 bases short, with 6 bases between. This CDR3 has 11 residues. Germline V gene lookup returns CDR1 LGHDT and CDR2 YNNKEL (reference sequence). The DNA of the CDR3 is TGTGCCAGCAGCCAAGGGGGGAAGCAGTACTTC. Its translation is CASSQGGKQYF.

CDR3 in DNA: TGCGCCAGCAGCGGGGGCGGGAGAGGAACCGGGGAGCTGTTTTTT. It is translated as CASSGGGRGTGELFF. The chain joins TRBV5-1 to TRBJ2-2; a weak D match, TRBD2 (7 bases). The germline V gene has CDR1 SGHRS and CDR2 YFSETQ. There are 15 residues in the CDR3. Trimming cost V 4 bases and J 5 bases, with 15 bases left between them.

This clonotype was counted a few times. Here the CDR3 reads CASSIDGKMTLLYNEQFF. In DNA form, the CDR3 reads TGTGCCAGCAGTATCGACGGGAAAATGACCCTACTATACAATGAGCAGTTCTTC. The V and J genes are TRBV6-2 or TRBV6-3 and TRBJ2-1, with a weak D call TRBD2 (5 bases). The CDR3 covers 18 residues. Trimming took off 5 bases at V and 4 bases at J, with 24 bases between the two ends. In germline, CDR1 is MNHEY, CDR2 SVGEGT.

This clonotype turned up a few times. This chain connects TRBV30 to TRBJ1-3; 7 nucleotides agree with TRBD1. This CDR3 contains 13 residues. Germline V gives CDR1 GTSNPN, CDR2 SVGIG (reference sequence). V trimming: 2 bases; J trimming: 2 bases; junction bases outside the gene matches: 0. The CDR3, as DNA: TGTGCCTGGAGTACAGGGGCTGGAAACACCATATATTTT. It yields the protein CAWSTGAGNTIYF.

The chain joins TRBV20-1 to TRBJ1-1; D possibly corresponds to TRBD1 (5 bases). The CDR3 length is 15 residues. V was pared by 3 bases and J by 1 base, with 15 bases between. CDR1 is DFQATT and CDR2 is SNEGSKA in the germline V gene (reference sequence). CDR3: CSASLGGGGNTEAFF. CDR3 bases: TGCAGTGCTAGTTTGGGCGGGGGGGGGAACACTGAAGCTTTCTTT.

The J gene is TRBJ1-2, the V gene TRBV3-1; 11 nucleotides match TRBD1. With 4 bases clipped from V and 4 bases from J, the junction kept 8 bases outside the gene matches. The CDR3 runs to 16 residues. CDR1 and CDR2 (germline): LGHDT, YNNKEL (reference sequence). CDR3 sequence (DNA): TGTGCCAGCAGCCGCCTTGGACAGGGGGCGGGCTATGGCTACACCTTC. The encoded protein is CASSRLGQGAGYGYTF.

Many counts were recorded for this clonotype. This chain joins TRBV2 and TRBJ2-3; 11 positions match TRBD2. The V gene's germline CDR1 is SNHLY and CDR2 FYNNEI. The trim removed 5 bases at V and 6 bases at J, leaving 10 bases unmatched. The CDR3 length is 16 residues. The CDR3 here is CASSMELAGAYDTQYF. The CDR3 nucleotides are TGTGCCAGCAGTATGGAACTAGCGGGAGCCTATGATACGCAGTATTTT.

This sequence joins TRBV5-1 and TRBJ1-1, with TRBD1 as a possible D gene (6 bases). V was trimmed by 4 bases and J by 7 bases, leaving 17 bases between them. Germline V gene data show CDR1 as SGHRS and CDR2 as YFSETQ. The CDR3 extends over 14 amino acids. CDR3 residues: CASSERTAGDEAFF. The CDR3 DNA reads TGCGCCAGCAGCGAAAGAACCGCAGGGGATGAAGCTTTCTTT.

This clonotype has a count of ten or more. Given a much more abundant clone one base away, this may be a read error. The genes are TRBV7-2 and TRBJ2-7; possible D gene TRBD2, 6 bases. V lost 4 bases to trimming and J lost 6 bases, with 13 bases between them. The V gene's germline CDR1 is SGHTA and CDR2 FQGNSA. This CDR3 region has 13 residues. The CDR3 DNA is TGTACCAGCAGCTCCCCGGTTAGCGGCGAGCAGTACTTC. The encoded protein is CTSSSPVSGEQYF.

This clonotype was recorded many times. The chain carries TRBV2 and TRBJ1-5; TRBD1 agrees at 7 bases. The J segment lost 3 bases and the V segment lost 4 bases, leaving 6 bases of the junction unmatched. The germline V gene has CDR1 SNHLY and CDR2 FYNNEI. The CDR3 totals 15 residues. The CDR3 coding sequence is TGTGCCAGCAGTGCGGAACAGGGGAACAATCAGCCCCAGCATTTT. Encoded protein: CASSAEQGNNQPQHF. The variable domain in full, completed from reference TRBV2 and TRBJ1-5, reads EPEVTQTPSHQVTQMGQEVILRCVPISNHLYFYWYRQILGQKVEFLVSFYNNEISEKSEIFDDQFSVERPDGSNFTLKIRSTKLEDSAMYFCASSAEQGNNQPQHFGDGTRLSIL.